This T cell receptor (beta chain) was sequenced in a study of CD8+ T cells in alopecia areata. Sequencing used cDNA as its template, made by extracting RNA and reverse transcribing it. The data were produced by immunoSEQ multiplex PCR, yet TCRdb's version contains in-frame clones alone and is incomplete. The sample contains approximately 98,000 clones, roughly 59% of which appear only once. The germline V gene has CDR1 MNHNS and CDR2 SASEGT. This CDR3 region has 16 residues. Trimming took 1 base from V and 5 from J, leaving 17 bases between them. The chain is built from TRBV6-1 and TRBJ1-2; possible D gene TRBD1, 5 bases. Sequenced material: CD8+ T cells sorted from blood. The sequence came from a human donor in good health. CDR3 residues: CASSEGRRGSTYGYTF. CDR3 nucleotides: TGTGCCAGCAGTGAAGGAAGAAGGGGTTCGACTTATGGCTACACCTTC.